This T cell receptor (beta chain) is drawn from a study of cytomegalovirus exposure and HLA in healthy donors. CDR1 is LGHNT, CDR2 FRNRAP, per germline. V dropped 7 bases and J dropped 8 bases, with 17 bases sitting between them. This CDR3 spans 13 amino acids. Overall study findings and caveats: Later analysis revealed greater clonal expansion in HLA-associated TCR beta chains than in equally common others. A later analysis linked a missense DCLRE1C variant to TCR beta V- and J-gene trimming. Per published accounts, TCR beta sequences correctly predicted the HLA-A and HLA-B alleles of most subjects.

Comments on this clone: What it binds is not known.

Researchers ran the PCR with 60 Vbeta and 13 Jbeta primers. Original processing notes: Roughly 11 million of the 60 million to 80 million unique TCR beta chains counted in a later analysis were shared. Sequenced by immunoSEQ multiplex PCR; TCRdb stores in-frame clones only, minus some. That table furnishes V, J and clone size, whereas the DNA furnished D and trimming. The sample carries more than 110,000 clones, around 79% recorded once. Sequencing was carried out using PBMCs. V and J are TRBV12-5 and TRBJ1-2; D call uncertain. The source is a female donor in good health and CMV-seronegative. The CDR3 reads CASARDPRRGYTF. The CDR3, as DNA: TGTGCTAGTGCCCGGGATCCCCGACGGGGCTACACCTTC.